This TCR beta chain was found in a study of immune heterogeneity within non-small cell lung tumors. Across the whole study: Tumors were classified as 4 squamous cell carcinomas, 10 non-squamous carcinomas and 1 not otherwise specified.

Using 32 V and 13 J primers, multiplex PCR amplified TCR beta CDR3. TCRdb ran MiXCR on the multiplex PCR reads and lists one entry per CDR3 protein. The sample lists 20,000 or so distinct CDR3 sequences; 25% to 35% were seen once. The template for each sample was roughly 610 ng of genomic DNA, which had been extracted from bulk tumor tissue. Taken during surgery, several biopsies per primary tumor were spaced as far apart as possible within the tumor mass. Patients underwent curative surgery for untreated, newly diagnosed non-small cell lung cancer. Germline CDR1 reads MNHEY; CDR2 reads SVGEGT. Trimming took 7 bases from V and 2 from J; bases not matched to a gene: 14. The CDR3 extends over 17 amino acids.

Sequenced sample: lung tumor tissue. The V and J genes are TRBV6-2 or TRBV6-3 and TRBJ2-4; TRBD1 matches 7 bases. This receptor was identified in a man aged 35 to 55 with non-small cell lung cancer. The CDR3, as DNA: TGTGCCAGCAAGAACACCCAGGGGGTCGGGTCCAAAAACATTCAGTACTTC. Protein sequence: CASKNTQGVGSKNIQYF.